These 9 T cell receptor beta chains came from one sample sequenced in a study of T cell repertoires in aging, cancer and after chemotherapy. TRB rearrangements spanning V, D and J were amplified using mixed TRB-A/B primers. TCRdb reprocessed the multiplex PCR reads with MiXCR, giving one entry per CDR3 protein. Among under 10,000 distinct CDR3 sequences, more than 35% were seen once, and the ten largest hold about 5%. TCR beta rearrangements were amplified from peripheral blood genomic DNA. Sequenced: blood. Every receptor here comes from a human donor in good health.

By share, this clonotype ranks as large. The V call is TRBV29-1, the J call TRBJ2-7; 10 bases are a match to TRBD1. Trimming took 7 bases from V and 6 from J; bases not matched to a gene: 9. This CDR3 is 13 amino acids long. The germline V gene has CDR1 SQVTM and CDR2 ANQGSEA. In DNA form, the CDR3 reads TGCAGCGCCGGGACAGGGGATAATGGCGAGCAGTACTTC. This sequence encodes CSAGTGDNGEQYF.

V is TRBV6-5 and J is TRBJ2-1, with TRBD1 as a possible D gene (6 bases). The V gene's germline CDR1 is MNHEY and CDR2 SVGAGI. This CDR3 region has 17 residues. V lost 9 bases to trimming and J lost 4 bases, with 25 bases between them. CDR3 in DNA: TGTGCCAGTTGGCCAATGACGGGAAGGGGGAATTACAATGAGCAGTTCTTC. It yields the protein CASWPMTGRGNYNEQFF.

The chain links TRBV12-3 or TRBV12-4 to TRBJ1-2, with D tentatively TRBD1 (6 bases). V lost 7 bases and J 4 bases, leaving 22 bases between the germline ends. There are 16 residues in the CDR3. The CDR3 loop reads CASTPLRGGLIYGYTF. CDR3 DNA sequence: TGTGCCAGCACCCCTTTAAGAGGGGGGTTGATCTATGGCTACACCTTC.

This clonotype was seen a handful of times. The genes are TRBV27 and TRBJ2-7, with TRBD2 matching over 7 bases. Trimming at V came to 8 bases and at J to 0 bases, leaving 7 bases not matched to a gene. Germline CDR1 reads MNHEY; CDR2 reads SMNVEV (reference sequence). The CDR3 is 14 amino acids. In nucleotides, the CDR3 is TGTGCCAGCGGATTAGCGGGTGCCTCCTACGAGCAGTACTTC. This gives the protein CASGLAGASYEQYF.

This clonotype ranks as medium-sized (0.01 to 0.1%). The chain recombines TRBV6-1 with TRBJ2-1; TRBD1 matches at 8 bases. Germline values: CDR1 MNHNS, CDR2 SASEGT. This CDR3 is built from 13 residues. The V segment lost 7 bases and the J segment 9 bases; nucleotides outside the gene matches: 8. The CDR3 DNA sequence: TGTGCCAGCAACCCGGGACAGGTACGTGAGCAGTTCTTC. The encoded protein is CASNPGQVREQFF.

This chain links TRBV19 with TRBJ1-2; D is possibly TRBD1 (5 bases). Germline V lookup: CDR1 LNHDA, CDR2 SQIVND (reference sequence). The germline V and J ends were trimmed by 7 bases and 5 bases, with 11 bases remaining between them. This CDR3 is 12 amino acids long. CDR3 protein: CASTQGGYGYTF. DNA of the CDR3: TGTGCCAGTACCCAGGGTGGGTATGGCTACACCTTC.

This clonotype is large. The V gene is TRBV29-1, the J gene TRBJ2-5; 11 nucleotides line up with TRBD2. Trimming removed 7 bases from V and 4 bases from J; junction bases left unmatched: 8. The CDR3 loop spans 14 amino acids. Germline lookup yields CDR1 SQVTM and CDR2 ANQGSEA. This CDR3 is CSARLAGTAETQYF. CDR3 DNA sequence: TGCAGCGCAAGACTAGCGGGAACAGCAGAGACCCAGTACTTC.

V is TRBV6-5 and J is TRBJ2-1; maybe TRBD2 (7 bases). V lost 10 bases and J lost 0, with 25 bases in between. CDR1 is MNHEY and CDR2 is SVGAGI in the germline V gene. CDR3 length equals 18 residues. CDR3 in DNA: TGTGCCAACTGCAACCTGAGGGGGGAGGGCAGCTCCTACAATGAGCAGTTCTTC. It is translated as CANCNLRGEGSSYNEQFF.

This clonotype was detected only a few times. This chain joins TRBV18 and TRBJ2-1, with 8 nucleotides matching TRBD2. Germline V gene sequence: CDR1 KGHSH, CDR2 LQKENI. Losses at the gene ends were 5 bases for V and 3 bases for J; bases not matched to a gene: 6. The CDR3 sequence is 15 residues long. CDR3 protein: CASSFSGMGYNEQFF. The CDR3 nucleotides read TGTGCCAGCTCATTTAGCGGGATGGGCTACAATGAGCAGTTCTTC.